This T cell receptor beta chain was captured in a study of blood T cell repertoires in COVID-19 (dated by TCRdb to 2020 to 2022). Broadly, across the study: Collaborator samples came from the United States, Italy and Spain and covered acute and convalescent phases of COVID-19. The prospective study material was composed of cDNA or gDNA derived from T cells, B-cell-depleted T cells, or PBMCs. Deeply sampled blood TCRbeta repertoires from subjects exposed to, actively infected with, or recovered from COVID-19 were included in the dataset. The repertoires were made available in a free public database intended to serve as a resource for research on the immune response to SARS-CoV-2. Samples came from the ongoing ImmuneRACE study (first 160 participants) plus 1,254 subjects from 6 global collaborators. A de-identified subject ID, COVID-19 status, age in years and sex were almost always included in the sample metadata. Where available, HLA class I and class II types were obtained from metadata supplied by the sample provider rather than from assay-based typing. What the authors observed across the whole study: Clinical and demographic metadata were provided uncurated, with the amount varying by source and participant.

Each collaborating institution followed its own protocols to collect whole blood in K2EDTA tubes. Collaborator samples were shipped for TCRbeta analysis as frozen whole blood, isolated PBMCs, or DNA extracted from either sample type. The immunoSEQ Assay, a bias-controlled multiplex PCR, was used to amplify TCRbeta CDR3 regions from genomic DNA. The published analysis was carried out like this. Within the assay, amplification of reference gene primers was used to estimate how many nucleated cells each sample contained. Sequence reads were collapsed and filtered to measure the absolute abundance of every unique TCRbeta CDR3 rearrangement. For each sample, productive Simpson clonality was calculated by taking the square root of Simpson's diversity index across productive rearrangements. Not all clones reach the TCRdb copy of this immuneACCESS table, which keeps in-frame sequences only. Checked studies attribute under half of the gap to unresolved V genes and leave the rest unexplained. Clone size and the V and J calls come from that table; the DNA yielded D and trimming. The sample has hundreds of thousands of clones on record, just under 90% of them singletons. Roughly 0.25% of the sample belongs to the ten largest clones.

For this clone: Its antigen is unknown. No much larger clone is present one base from it, and per-base qualities are unavailable.

The germline ends are 10 bases apart after V is trimmed by 0 bases and J by 6 bases. From its cysteine to its phenylalanine, the CDR3 spans 14 amino acids. Only the CDR3 portion is preserved as DNA: 42 bases, with reading frame beginning at the first base. Sequencing was carried out using peripheral blood. The receptor was isolated from a woman between 18 and 29 years old with acute or convalescent COVID-19. The sequence is built from TRBV5-7 and TRBJ2-1, with the D gene uncertain. TRBV5-7 is treated as an ORF (open reading frame) with a function not yet certain. The CDR3 region reads CASSLGRESNEQFF. The DNA sequence is as follows: TGTGCCAGCAGCTTGGGTAGAGAATCCAATGAGCAGTTCTTC.